A selection of T cell receptor beta chains follows, all from one sample in a study of cytomegalovirus exposure and HLA in healthy donors. This table comes from immunoSEQ multiplex PCR, and its TCRdb copy is limited to in-frame clones, with some not included. The sample holds about 160,000 clones, approximately 86% seen once. Sequenced: PBMCs. The receptors were sampled from a male donor in good health and CMV-seronegative. Each CDR3 is given with its conserved first and last residue. The D gene is left open where the match is weak. Some rows mark clone size as missing; the rest say once, few, many or name a class of expanded clone.

TRBD2,NA,TRBV9,16,TRBJ2-1,TGTGCCAGCAGCCCTAAAGGACTAGCGGGCTACAATGAGCAGTTCTTC,CASSPKGLAGYNEQFF
TRBD1,NA,TRBV9,16,TRBJ1-6,TGTGCCAGCAGTCCCAGGACAGGGCATTATAATTCACCCCTCCACTTT,CASSPRTGHYNSPLHF
TRBD1,NA,TRBV18,17,TRBJ1-4,TGTGCCAGCTCACCAGGGAACCCCGGGACAGGAAGTCGGGGACTGTTTTTT,CASSPGNPGTGSRGLFF
TRBD1,NA,TRBV18,14,TRBJ1-1,TGTGCCAGCTCACCCACAGGGGCTGTCACTGAAGCTTTCTTT,CASSPTGAVTEAFF
NA,NA,TRBV28,11,TRBJ2-1,TGTGCCAGCAGTTTATTTCGGGAGCAGTTCTTC,CASSLFREQFF
NA,NA,TRBV6-1,14,TRBJ1-5,TGTGCTGGGGGGGCGGGGTCCGGCAATCAGCCCCAGCATTTT,CAGGAGSGNQPQHF
TRBD2,NA,TRBV28,16,TRBJ2-7,TGTGCCAGCAGCACTCGACTAGCGGGGTTGTCCTACGAGCAGTACTTC,CASSTRLAGLSYEQYF
NA,NA,TRBV25-1,15,TRBJ2-5,TGTGCCAGCAGTGGAGTACAGGGACCCCAAGAGACCCAGTACTTC,CASSGVQGPQETQYF
NA,NA,TRBV19,14,TRBJ1-4,TGTGCCAGTAGGAGGGCGAGGGACTATGAAAAACTGTTTTTT,CASRRARDYEKLFF
NA,NA,TRBV11-3,16,TRBJ1-3,TGTGCCAGCAGCTCTCGTCCGGACAGCTGGGGAAACACCATATATTTT,CASSSRPDSWGNTIYF
NA,NA,TRBV7-9,16,TRBJ1-2,TGTGCCAGCAGCCCGGGCCACTTAGGACAGAACTATGGCTACACCTTC,CASSPGHLGQNYGYTF
NA,NA,TRBV7-2,14,TRBJ1-1,TGTGCCAGCAGGGAGTTATCTGGGAGCACTGAAGCTTTCTTT,CASRELSGSTEAFF
TRBD1,NA,TRBV27,15,TRBJ1-6,TGTGCCAGCACCAACCGGGACAGGGGAAATTCACCCCTCCACTTT,CASTNRDRGNSPLHF
NA,NA,TRBV9,14,TRBJ1-1,TGTGCCAGCAGCGCTCAGACAGTGAACACTGAAGCTTTCTTT,CASSAQTVNTEAFF
NA,NA,TRBV6-1,11,TRBJ2-5,TGTGCCAGCAGTGTCGGGGAGACCCAGTACTTC,CASSVGETQYF
TRBD2,NA,TRBV4-1,21,TRBJ2-3,TGCGCCAGCAGCCAAGATTCCTCCCGCCTGGGACTAGCGGGGGGATCAGATACGCAGTATTTT,CASSQDSSRLGLAGGSDTQYF
TRBD1,few,TRBV27,17,TRBJ2-7,TGTGCCAGCAGTTGGACGATACCGGACAGGGGGAACTACGAGCAGTACTTC,CASSWTIPDRGNYEQYF
TRBD1,NA,TRBV28,15,TRBJ2-3,TGTGCCAGCAGTTTTGGGCAGGGGGCCACAGATACGCAGTATTTT,CASSFGQGATDTQYF
TRBD1,NA,TRBV19,16,TRBJ1-1,TGTGCCAGTAGTATTGGATCCGGGACAGGGGACACTGAAGCTTTCTTT,CASSIGSGTGDTEAFF
NA,NA,TRBV5-1,15,TRBJ1-5,TGCGCCAGCAGCTTGTCGGGGAATAGCAATCAGCCCCAGCATTTT,CASSLSGNSNQPQHF
TRBD1,NA,TRBV5-1,14,TRBJ2-7,TGCGCCAGCAGACCAGGGGGCACATTGTACGAGCAGTACTTC,CASRPGGTLYEQYF
TRBD2,NA,TRBV7-2,17,TRBJ2-2,TGTGCCAGCAGCTTTAGACTAGCGGGAGGGCCAACCGGGGAGCTGTTTTTT,CASSFRLAGGPTGELFF
NA,NA,TRBV9,16,TRBJ2-1,TGTGCCAGCAGCCCCCTTCAGGGCAGCTCCTACAATGAGCAGTTCTTC,CASSPLQGSSYNEQFF
NA,NA,TRBV19,12,TRBJ1-5,TGTGCCAGTAGTATACGGTCCCAGCCCCAGCATTTT,CASSIRSQPQHF
NA,NA,TRBV6-5,13,TRBJ1-2,TGTGCCAGCAGCCGGACAGCCAACTATGGCTACACCTTC,CASSRTANYGYTF
NA,NA,TRBV7-9,12,TRBJ2-7,TGTTCCAGCAGCCTCAGCTCCTACGAGCAGTACTTC,CSSSLSSYEQYF
NA,NA,TRBV27,14,TRBJ1-6,TGTGCCAGCAGTTTCGGAGGAAGGAATTCACCCCTCCACTTT,CASSFGGRNSPLHF
NA,NA,TRBV11-3,11,TRBJ1-6,TGTGCCAGCAGCTTAAGTGGGCGCCTCCACTTT,CASSLSGRLHF
TRBD2,NA,TRBV11-2,16,TRBJ2-2,TGTGCCAGCAGCCCCATAGCGGGGTTGAACACCGGGGAGCTGTTTTTT,CASSPIAGLNTGELFF
TRBD1,NA,TRBV5-1,15,TRBJ2-1,TGCGCCAGCAGCCTTGGGACAGGGAGATACAATGAGCAGTTCTTC,CASSLGTGRYNEQFF
TRBD1,NA,TRBV7-3,20,TRBJ2-6,TGTGCCAGCAGCTTACCAGGACAGGGTAACATACACTCTGGGGCCAACGTCCTGACTTTC,CASSLPGQGNIHSGANVLTF
NA,NA,TRBV11-2,17,TRBJ2-3,TGTGCCAGCAGCTTAGCCTTTGGGGGGGCTAGCACAGATACGCAGTATTTT,CASSLAFGGASTDTQYF
NA,few,TRBV4-1,15,TRBJ1-5,TGCGCCAGCAGCCATACCCCGGGCTCTGAGGGGCCCCAGCATTTT,CASSHTPGSEGPQHF
NA,NA,TRBV7-6,12,TRBJ2-7,TGTGCCAGCAGCCGCGAGCACTACGAGCAGTACTTC,CASSREHYEQYF
NA,NA,TRBV29-1,15,TRBJ1-2,TGCAGCGTTCGGCGGGGCCTGAAACTAAACTATGGCTACACCTTC,CSVRRGLKLNYGYTF
TRBD2,NA,TRBV6-5,13,TRBJ2-7,TGTGCCAGCAGTTTTCAACTAGCGCACGAGCAGTACTTC,CASSFQLAHEQYF
NA,NA,TRBV19,13,TRBJ1-2,TGTGCCAGTAGTATAGGCGGGCACTATGGCTACACCTTC,CASSIGGHYGYTF
TRBD1,NA,TRBV7-9,15,TRBJ2-7,TGTGCCAGCAGCTCCCCGGGACAGGGGGCCTACGAGCAGTACTTC,CASSSPGQGAYEQYF
TRBD2,NA,TRBV10-3,15,TRBJ2-7,TGTGCCATCAGTGTCCCCGGGACTAGCGACTACGAGCAGTACTTC,CAISVPGTSDYEQYF
NA,NA,TRBV7-6,16,TRBJ2-1,TGTGCCAGCAGCCGGAGCTCGGTGGGGCTGTACAATGAGCAGTTCTTC,CASSRSSVGLYNEQFF
TRBD1,few,TRBV7-9,19,TRBJ2-7,TGTTCCAGCAGCCCTAAGGGCGGGACAGGGGTCTTCTCTACCTACGAGCAGTACTTC,CSSSPKGGTGVFSTYEQYF
NA,NA,TRBV7-2,13,TRBJ2-7,TGTGCCAGCAGCAGGACACGCTCTGGCGAGCAGTACTTC,CASSRTRSGEQYF
NA,NA,TRBV9,14,TRBJ2-3,TGTGCCAGCAGCCGAGGACTGTTCACAGATACGCAGTATTTT,CASSRGLFTDTQYF
TRBD1,NA,TRBV7-6,15,TRBJ1-6,TGTGCCAGCAGCTTAGTGGCAGGGGGCAATTCACCCCTCCACTTT,CASSLVAGGNSPLHF
NA,NA,TRBV7-8,15,TRBJ1-1,TGTGCCAGCAGCCCTATTAGGACAGTAGCAACTGAAGCTTTCTTT,CASSPIRTVATEAFF
TRBD1,few,TRBV29-1,14,TRBJ1-2,TGCAGCGTTGGAGGCAGGGGGCGCGACTATGGCTACACCTTC,CSVGGRGRDYGYTF
NA,NA,TRBV7-2,12,TRBJ1-2,TGTGCCAGCAGCTTATCAAGGGGTGGCTACACCTTC,CASSLSRGGYTF
NA,NA,TRBV7-2,13,TRBJ1-4,TGTGCCAGCAGCCGCGCCTCTAATGAAAAACTGTTTTTT,CASSRASNEKLFF
NA,NA,TRBV10-3,15,TRBJ2-3,TGTGCCGGGTCTGAAGCGGGCACAGGCACAGATACGCAGTATTTT,CAGSEAGTGTDTQYF
TRBD1,few,TRBV5-4,17,TRBJ2-1,TGTGCCAGCAGCGGGACAGGGGCAGACGGTTCCTACAATGAGCAGTTCTTC,CASSGTGADGSYNEQFF
TRBD2,NA,TRBV7-2,16,TRBJ2-5,TGTGCCAGCAAGGCTAGCGGGAGGGCAAGTGGAGAGACCCAGTACTTC,CASKASGRASGETQYF